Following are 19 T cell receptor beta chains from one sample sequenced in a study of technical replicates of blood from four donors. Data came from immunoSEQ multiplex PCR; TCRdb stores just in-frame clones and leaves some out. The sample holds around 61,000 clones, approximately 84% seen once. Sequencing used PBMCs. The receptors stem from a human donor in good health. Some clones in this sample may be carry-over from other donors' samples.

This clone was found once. CDR3 DNA: TGTGCCAGCAGTTACGCAGAACAGGGCACCGGGGAGCTGTTTTTT. This codes for CASSYAEQGTGELFF. The chain is built from TRBV6-5 and TRBJ2-2; possible D gene TRBD1, 6 bases. Germline values: CDR1 MNHEY, CDR2 SVGAGI. V was shortened by 2 bases and J by 4 bases, with 11 bases between the two germline ends. This CDR3 spans 15 amino acids.

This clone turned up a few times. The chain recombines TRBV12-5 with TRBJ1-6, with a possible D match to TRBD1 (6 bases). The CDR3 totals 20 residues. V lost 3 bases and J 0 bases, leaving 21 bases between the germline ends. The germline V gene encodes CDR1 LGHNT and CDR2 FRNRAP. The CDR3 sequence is CASGLGPGDILSSYNSPLHF. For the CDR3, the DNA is TGTGCTAGTGGTTTAGGGCCCGGGGACATCCTGAGCTCCTATAATTCACCCCTCCACTTT.

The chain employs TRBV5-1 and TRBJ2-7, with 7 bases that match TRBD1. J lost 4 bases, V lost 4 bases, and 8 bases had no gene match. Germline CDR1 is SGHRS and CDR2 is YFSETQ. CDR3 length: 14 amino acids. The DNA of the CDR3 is TGCGCCAGCAGCCCTCGACAGGGACCATACGAGCAGTACTTC. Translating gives CASSPRQGPYEQYF.

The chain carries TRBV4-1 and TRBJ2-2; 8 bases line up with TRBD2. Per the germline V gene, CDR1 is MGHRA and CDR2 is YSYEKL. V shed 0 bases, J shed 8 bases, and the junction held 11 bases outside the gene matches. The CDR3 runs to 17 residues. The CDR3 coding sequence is TGCGCCAGCAGCCAAGAAACAGCGGGGGCAGTGATGGGGGAGCTGTTTTTT. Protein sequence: CASSQETAGAVMGELFF.

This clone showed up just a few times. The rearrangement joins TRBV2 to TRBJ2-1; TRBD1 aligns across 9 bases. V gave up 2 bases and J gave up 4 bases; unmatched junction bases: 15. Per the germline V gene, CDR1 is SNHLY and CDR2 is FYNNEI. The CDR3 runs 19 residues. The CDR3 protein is CASSEWYPGQGRIYNEQFF. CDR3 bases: TGTGCCAGCAGTGAATGGTACCCGGGACAGGGACGGATTTACAATGAGCAGTTCTTC.

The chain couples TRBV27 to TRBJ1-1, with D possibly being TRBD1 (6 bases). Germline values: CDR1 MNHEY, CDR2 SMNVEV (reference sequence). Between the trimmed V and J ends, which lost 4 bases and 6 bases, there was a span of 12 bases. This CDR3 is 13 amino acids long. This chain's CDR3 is CASSYRQDSEAFF. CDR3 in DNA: TGTGCCAGCAGTTATAGACAGGATTCTGAAGCTTTCTTT.

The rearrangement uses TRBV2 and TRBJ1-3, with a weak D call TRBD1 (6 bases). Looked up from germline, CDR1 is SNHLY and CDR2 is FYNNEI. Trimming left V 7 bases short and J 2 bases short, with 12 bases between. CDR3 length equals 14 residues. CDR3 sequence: CASNLGGPGNTIYF. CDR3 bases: TGTGCCAGCAACCTAGGGGGACCTGGAAACACCATATATTTT.

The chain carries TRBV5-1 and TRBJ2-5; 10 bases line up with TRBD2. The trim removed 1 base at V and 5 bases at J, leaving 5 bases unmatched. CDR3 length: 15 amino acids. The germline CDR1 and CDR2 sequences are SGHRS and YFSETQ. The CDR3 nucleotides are TGCGCCAGCAGCTTGTCGCTAGCGGGAGAGGAGACCCAGTACTTC. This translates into CASSLSLAGEETQYF.

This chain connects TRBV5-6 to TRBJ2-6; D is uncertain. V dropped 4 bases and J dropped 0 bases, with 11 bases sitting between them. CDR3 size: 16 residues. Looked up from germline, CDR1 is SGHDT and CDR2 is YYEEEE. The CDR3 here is CASSALPSSGANVLTF. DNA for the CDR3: TGTGCCAGCAGCGCCTTACCGAGCTCTGGGGCCAACGTCCTGACTTTC. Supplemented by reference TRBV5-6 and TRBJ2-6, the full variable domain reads DAGVTQSPTHLIKTRGQQVTLRCSPKSGHDTVSWYQQALGQGPQFIFQYYEEEERQRGNFPDRFSGHQFPNYSSELNVNALLLGDSALYLCASSALPSSGANVLTFGAGSRLTVL.

The CDR3 DNA reads TGTGCCAGCAGCGAACAGGGTCGGACTGAAGCTTTCTTT. Its protein product is CASSEQGRTEAFF. This chain joins TRBV7-3 and TRBJ1-1; a possible D gene is TRBD1 (6 bases). The germline CDR1 and CDR2 sequences are SGHTA and FQGTGA. V was pared by 5 bases and J by 5 bases, with 12 bases between. The CDR3 runs 13 residues.

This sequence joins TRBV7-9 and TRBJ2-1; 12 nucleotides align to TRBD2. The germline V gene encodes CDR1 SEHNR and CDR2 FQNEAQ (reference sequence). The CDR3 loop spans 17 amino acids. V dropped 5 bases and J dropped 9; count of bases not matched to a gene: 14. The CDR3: CASSLRTSGARSSEQFF. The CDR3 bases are TGTGCCAGCAGCCTAAGGACTAGCGGGGCCCGATCGAGTGAGCAGTTCTTC.

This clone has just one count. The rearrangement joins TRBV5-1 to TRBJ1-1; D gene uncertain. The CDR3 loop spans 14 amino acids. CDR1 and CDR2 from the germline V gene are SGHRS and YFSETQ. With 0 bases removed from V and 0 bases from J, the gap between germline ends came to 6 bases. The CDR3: CASSLDGLNTEAFF. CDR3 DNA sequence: TGCGCCAGCAGCTTGGACGGTCTGAACACTGAAGCTTTCTTT.

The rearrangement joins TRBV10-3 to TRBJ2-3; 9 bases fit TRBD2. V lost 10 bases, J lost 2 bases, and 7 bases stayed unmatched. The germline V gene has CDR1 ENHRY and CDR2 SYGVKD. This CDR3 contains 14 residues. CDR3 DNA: TGTGCCACTCGGGCTAGCGGGATCACAGATACGCAGTATTTT. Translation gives CATRASGITDTQYF.

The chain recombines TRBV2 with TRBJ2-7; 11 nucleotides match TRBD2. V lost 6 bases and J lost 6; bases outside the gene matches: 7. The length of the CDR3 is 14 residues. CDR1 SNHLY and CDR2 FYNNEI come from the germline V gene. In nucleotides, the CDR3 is TGTGCCAGCAGGGTTAGCGGGGGGGCCCCCGAGCAGTACTTC. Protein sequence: CASRVSGGAPEQYF.

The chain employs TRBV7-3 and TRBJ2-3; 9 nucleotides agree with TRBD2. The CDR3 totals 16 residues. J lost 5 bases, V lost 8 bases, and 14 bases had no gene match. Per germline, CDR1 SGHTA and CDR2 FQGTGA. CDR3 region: CASGQGTSGSRDTQYF. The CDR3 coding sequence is TGTGCCAGCGGCCAGGGAACTAGCGGGTCTAGAGATACGCAGTATTTT.

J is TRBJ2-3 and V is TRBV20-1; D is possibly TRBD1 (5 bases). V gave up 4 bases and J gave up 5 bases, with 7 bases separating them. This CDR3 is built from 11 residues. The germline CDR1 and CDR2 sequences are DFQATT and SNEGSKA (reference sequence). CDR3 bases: TGCAGTGCTAATAGGGGAGATACGCAGTATTTT. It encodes CSANRGDTQYF.

The CDR3 coding sequence is TGTGCCAGCAGCTTGCCTAGCGGGGGGACGGGCACCGGGGAGCTGTTTTTT. Protein: CASSLPSGGTGTGELFF. The rearrangement links TRBV5-8 to TRBJ2-2; 11 nucleotides agree with TRBD2. The germline CDR1 and CDR2 sequences are SGHTS and YDEGEE. The V and J ends lost 1 base and 4 bases, in that order; junction bases with no gene match: 6. The CDR3 covers 17 residues.

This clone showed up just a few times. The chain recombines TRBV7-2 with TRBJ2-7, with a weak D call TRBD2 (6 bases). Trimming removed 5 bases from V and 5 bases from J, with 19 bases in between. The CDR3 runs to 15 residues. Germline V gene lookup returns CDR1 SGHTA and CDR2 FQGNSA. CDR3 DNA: TGTGCCAGCAGCCCTACCCGGACTAATTCGGACGAGCAGTACTTC. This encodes CASSPTRTNSDEQYF.

CDR3 DNA sequence: TGTGCCAGCAACGAAGGGACTAGCGGAAAAGAGACCCAGTACTTC. This sequence encodes CASNEGTSGKETQYF. This chain links TRBV9 with TRBJ2-5; TRBD2 matches 11 bases. The germline CDR1 and CDR2 sequences are SGDLS and YYNGEE. The CDR3 loop spans 15 amino acids. With 6 bases clipped from V and 3 bases from J, the junction kept 7 bases outside the gene matches.